This T cell receptor beta chain is from a study of T cell repertoires in ileal Crohn's disease. Study-wide results and caveats: Clonality above 26.8% at surgery always came with endoscopic recurrence. Sorted CD8 T cells held more high-frequency clones than CD4.

Patients were adults with ileal or ileocolonic Crohn's disease needing resection. Comment on this clone: Its antigen is still unknown.

Trimming took 1 base from V and 5 from J, leaving 14 bases between them. The CDR3 runs to 15 residues. Germline V gene lookup returns CDR1 SGHNT and CDR2 YENEEA. Profiling relied on immunoSEQ multiplex PCR, and the TCRdb table lists in-frame clones only, not all of them. Altogether more than 12,000 clones are present, 78% being singletons, with the ten largest covering roughly 4.5%. The chain has TRBV11-3 and TRBJ2-5; no firm D call. Sequencing input: ileal tissue. The sequence derives from an adult with Crohn's disease. The CDR3 sequence: CASSLGYAVGETQYF. The DNA for the CDR3 is TGTGCCAGCAGCTTAGGTTACGCGGTCGGCGAGACCCAGTACTTC.